Listed here is a single TCR beta chain. Residents of approximately 25 US areas, aged roughly 18 to 89 years, made up the participants. Cohorts were based on clinical histories the participants reported. The data are from a study of blood T cell repertoires in COVID-19. Study in general: From T cells, B-cell-depleted T cells, or PBMCs came the material, which was cDNA or gDNA.

The protocol was immunoSEQ multiplex PCR, while the TCRdb copy is restricted to in-frame clones and leaves out a portion. The sample consists of roughly 280,000 clones, approximately 90% of them appearing once. The CDR3 totals 15 residues. Germline CDR1 is SGDLS and CDR2 is YYNGEE. Trimming left V 2 bases short and J 3 bases short, with 11 bases between. The sample was PBMCs or T cells enriched from blood (not recorded which). This TCR was sampled from a middle-aged man who had been exposed to COVID-19. This chain connects TRBV9 to TRBJ2-2; TRBD1 is a possible D gene (6 bases). The CDR3 DNA follows: TGTGCCAGCAGCGTGGCGGACAGTCACACCGGGGAGCTGTTTTTT. It codes for CASSVADSHTGELFF.